The source of this T cell receptor beta chain is a study of OX40 agonist ivuxolimab in advanced cancers. Study-level information: Patients in the trial were receiving intravenous ivuxolimab every 2 weeks, at doses of 0.01 to 10 mg/kg.

CDR3 length: 17 amino acids. V was trimmed by 0 bases and J by 0 bases, leaving 15 bases between them. Germline V lookup: CDR1 SGHTS, CDR2 YDEGEE. Sequencing used immunoSEQ multiplex PCR; TCRdb keeps in-frame clones, though not all of them. The sample lists about 62,000 clones; approximately 82% were seen once. For this clone: Its antigen is not identified.

Study outcomes and limitations: Clonal expansion was seen in CD4+ and CD8+ blood T cells by week 6 at 0.1 to 3.0 mg/kg.

The material sequenced was CD4+ or CD8+ T cells sorted from blood, taken in a trial of the OX40 agonist ivuxolimab. This clonotype was obtained from an adult with an advanced solid tumor such as melanoma, head and neck, liver or kidney cancer. The chain employs TRBV5-8 and TRBJ1-2, with D possibly TRBD1 on 5 matching bases. The CDR3 region is CASSLGFGQGANYGYTF. As DNA, the CDR3 is TGTGCCAGCAGCTTGGGTTTTGGTCAGGGAGCTAACTATGGCTACACCTTC.